The 30 T cell receptor beta chains below come from one sample, sequenced in a study of identifying expanded T cells in peripheral blood. Generated by immunoSEQ multiplex PCR, the TCRdb table keeps only in-frame clones and is missing some. The repertoire holds about 76,000 clones, with about 83% as singletons. Sequencing input: blood. The receptors here all came from a person aged 18-70 years in good health.

The V and J genes are TRBV13 and TRBJ2-1; tentative D call: TRBD2 (5 bases). V was cut by 2 bases and J by 5 bases, with 13 bases left in between. The CDR3 sequence is 15 residues long. Germline values: CDR1 PRHDT, CDR2 FYEKMQ (reference sequence). The chain's CDR3 is CASSLSQRSHNEQFF. CDR3 DNA: TGTGCCAGCAGCTTATCCCAGCGGAGCCACAATGAGCAGTTCTTC.

This clone was detected only a few times. The chain carries TRBV9 and TRBJ2-3, with TRBD2 matching over 7 bases. Trimming removed 3 bases from V and 0 bases from J; junction bases left unmatched: 4. The CDR3 is 15 residues long. From germline, CDR1 is SGDLS and CDR2 YYNGEE. The CDR3 sequence: CASSASGSSTDTQYF. The CDR3 DNA reads TGTGCCAGCAGCGCTAGCGGATCTAGCACAGATACGCAGTATTTT.

This clone appeared a few times. The chain employs TRBV5-4 and TRBJ2-5; 11 bases are shared with TRBD2. This CDR3 has 16 residues. Germline values: CDR1 SGHNT, CDR2 YYREEE (reference sequence). V lost 6 bases and J lost 0; bases outside the gene matches: 7. The CDR3 nucleotides are TGTGCCAGCAAGGCTAGCGGGAGGACGTACCAAGAGACCCAGTACTTC. Protein: CASKASGRTYQETQYF.

The chain joins TRBV19 to TRBJ2-6, with a possible D match to TRBD1 (5 bases). CDR3 length equals 13 residues. Germline V gene lookup returns CDR1 LNHDA and CDR2 SQIVND (reference sequence). The CDR3 sequence: CASQGSWANVLTF. The DNA of the CDR3 is TGTGCTAGCCAGGGCTCCTGGGCCAACGTCCTGACTTTC.

J is TRBJ1-5 and V is TRBV5-6, with D possibly matching TRBD1 (5 bases). V gave up 2 bases and J gave up 6 bases, with 15 bases separating them. The CDR3 totals 15 residues. Germline CDR1 SGHDT, CDR2 YYEEEE. CDR3 protein: CASSLGTGPGQPQHF. The DNA for the CDR3 is TGTGCCAGCAGCTTAGGAACAGGACCAGGTCAGCCCCAGCATTTT.

This clone has only one observation. The V call is TRBV18, the J call TRBJ2-5; D might be TRBD1 (6 bases). This CDR3 contains 14 residues. V gave up 3 bases and J gave up 5 bases, with 13 bases separating them. Looked up from germline, CDR1 is KGHSH and CDR2 is LQKENI. As DNA, the CDR3 is TGTGCCAGCTCACCTGGGGGCCCAGGTGAGACCCAGTACTTC. The encoded protein is CASSPGGPGETQYF.

The chain has TRBV5-1 and TRBJ2-3, with unresolved D. The CDR3 is made up of 14 amino acids. V lost 0 bases, J lost 5 bases, and 10 bases lay in between. CDR1 and CDR2 from the germline V gene are SGHRS and YFSETQ. The DNA of the CDR3 is TGCGCCAGCAGCTTGGAGTCCCCCAAAGATACGCAGTATTTT. It specifies CASSLESPKDTQYF.

The genes are TRBV28 and TRBJ2-1; TRBD2 matches 12 bases. CDR1 is MDHEN, CDR2 SYDVKM, per germline. After removal of 6 bases from V and 10 bases from J, the junction contained 16 bases not matched to a gene. The CDR3 length is 17 residues. The CDR3: CASRLLAGGPGFGEQFF. The CDR3 nucleotides read TGTGCCAGCAGATTACTAGCGGGAGGTCCCGGATTTGGGGAGCAGTTCTTC.

There are a few counts of this clone. A junction boundary mismatches the germline segment, possibly from a read error. V and J are TRBV4-1 and TRBJ2-1, with TRBD1 as a possible D gene (5 bases). Germline CDR1 is MGHRA and CDR2 is YSYEKL. CDR3 length equals 13 residues. The CDR3: CASSDRIREDQFF. The CDR3 bases are TGTGCCAGCAGCGATAGGATCAGGGAAGATCAGTTCTTC.

V gene TRBV30 combines with J gene TRBJ1-3, with D perhaps matching TRBD1 (5 bases). Germline V lookup: CDR1 GTSNPN, CDR2 SVGIG (reference sequence). The germline V and J ends were trimmed by 0 bases and 4 bases, with 13 bases remaining between them. The CDR3 is made up of 15 amino acids. The CDR3 loop reads CAWSVTGESGNTIYF. DNA for the CDR3: TGTGCCTGGAGTGTAACGGGGGAATCCGGAAACACCATATATTTT.

The chain joins TRBV28 to TRBJ1-3; D unclear. The germline V gene encodes CDR1 MDHEN and CDR2 SYDVKM. V gave up 6 bases and J gave up 0 bases, with 12 bases separating them. This CDR3 contains 15 residues. CDR3 region: CASSLQTNSGNTIYF. DNA for the CDR3: TGTGCCAGCAGCCTTCAGACAAACTCTGGAAACACCATATATTTT.

The chain recombines TRBV5-1 with TRBJ1-1; TRBD1 aligns across 11 bases. Germline V CDR1 and CDR2: SGHRS, YFSETQ. This CDR3 has 15 residues. V lost 1 base, J lost 4 bases, and 3 bases stayed unmatched. This chain's CDR3 is CASSLTGTGGTEAFF. CDR3 sequence (DNA): TGCGCCAGCAGCTTGACCGGGACAGGGGGCACTGAAGCTTTCTTT.

The chain couples TRBV7-2 to TRBJ2-5; TRBD1 aligns across 7 bases. Per germline, CDR1 SGHTA and CDR2 FQGNSA. The V and J ends lost 3 bases and 7 bases, in that order; junction bases with no gene match: 14. The CDR3 contains 16 residues. The CDR3 DNA reads as TGTGCCAGCAGCTTCAGGACCGGGACAGCCTTTGGGACCCAGTACTTC. Translation gives CASSFRTGTAFGTQYF.

The chain joins TRBV28 to TRBJ2-7, with TRBD2 matching 12 bases. With V trimmed by 4 bases and J by 5 bases, 6 bases remained unmatched. The CDR3 contains 15 residues. Germline V gene lookup returns CDR1 MDHEN and CDR2 SYDVKM. CDR3 nucleotides: TGTGCCAGCAGTTCGACTAGCGGGAGCCGGAACGAGCAGTACTTC. Translated: CASSSTSGSRNEQYF.

The V and J genes are TRBV18 and TRBJ1-3; no clear D. Germline V CDR1 and CDR2: KGHSH, LQKENI. CDR3 length: 16 amino acids. The ends were cut back, 2 bases at V and 0 bases at J, with 11 bases in the middle. For the CDR3, the DNA is TGTGCCAGCTCACCAAAAACCGCAGGCTCTGGAAACACCATATATTTT. Protein: CASSPKTAGSGNTIYF.

The gene calls are TRBV4-3 and TRBJ1-5; no clear D gene. Germline-derived CDR1 and CDR2 are LGHNA and YSLEER. The CDR3 is made up of 13 amino acids. Trimming took 1 base from V and 4 from J, leaving 5 bases between them. CDR3 amino acids: CASSQVQNQPQHF. The CDR3 DNA is TGCGCCAGCAGCCAAGTTCAGAATCAGCCCCAGCATTTT.

The gene calls are TRBV6-5 and TRBJ2-2; 12 bases are shared with TRBD2. Per the germline V gene, CDR1 is MNHEY and CDR2 is SVGAGI. V lost 2 bases and J lost 5; bases outside the gene matches: 3. The CDR3 has 16 residues. CDR3 amino acids: CASSYRLAGGTGELFF. The CDR3 nucleotides read TGTGCCAGCAGTTACCGGCTAGCGGGAGGGACCGGGGAGCTGTTTTTT.

V and J are TRBV7-2 and TRBJ2-4, with D tentatively TRBD1 (5 bases). Per the germline V gene, CDR1 is SGHTA and CDR2 is FQGNSA. The CDR3 spans 15 residues. Trimming stripped 5 bases from V and 0 bases from J, with 11 bases between. Written as DNA, the CDR3 is TGTGCCAGCAGCCGACAGACGTTAGCCAAAAACATTCAGTACTTC. This sequence encodes CASSRQTLAKNIQYF.

This clone was observed once. The rearrangement uses TRBV6-6 and TRBJ2-7; tentative D call: TRBD2 (5 bases). Trimming took off 9 bases at V and 7 bases at J, with 22 bases between the two ends. Germline V gives CDR1 MNHNY, CDR2 SVGAGI (reference sequence). The CDR3 is 14 residues long. CDR3 sequence reads: CASSGSGVLGEQYF. The CDR3 nucleotides read TGTGCCAGTTCTGGTTCCGGGGTCCTAGGGGAGCAGTACTTC.

The chain is built from TRBV27 and TRBJ2-5, with TRBD2 matching 12 bases. This CDR3 has 20 amino acids. Germline-derived CDR1 and CDR2 are MNHEY and SMNVEV (reference sequence). J lost 5 bases, V lost 5 bases, and 21 bases had no gene match. CDR3 sequence reads: CASSPAFVWGATSGSETQYF. The CDR3 DNA sequence: TGTGCCAGCAGTCCCGCCTTTGTGTGGGGCGCGACTAGCGGGAGCGAGACCCAGTACTTC.

The chain joins TRBV9 to TRBJ2-2, with D perhaps being TRBD1 or TRBD2 (5 bases each). The length of the CDR3 is 13 residues. Germline V gene data show CDR1 as SGDLS and CDR2 as YYNGEE. V gave up 0 bases and J gave up 5 bases, with 5 bases separating them. Written as DNA, the CDR3 is TGTGCCAGCAGCGTAGGGGGGACCGGGGAGCTGTTTTTT. It codes for CASSVGGTGELFF. Filled out from reference TRBV9 and TRBJ2-2, the complete variable domain reads DSGVTQTPKHLITATGQRVTLRCSPRSGDLSVYWYQQSLDQGLQFLIQYYNGEERAKGNILERFSAQQFPDLHSELNLSSLELGDSALYFCASSVGGTGELFFGEGSRLTVL.

The rearrangement links TRBV7-2 to TRBJ2-5; TRBD2 matches 9 bases. Losses at the gene ends were 5 bases for V and 6 bases for J; bases not matched to a gene: 7. There are 14 residues in the CDR3. Germline V gene lookup returns CDR1 SGHTA and CDR2 FQGNSA. This CDR3 is CASSQWTSEQTQYF. CDR3 nucleotides: TGTGCCAGCAGCCAGTGGACTAGCGAACAGACCCAGTACTTC.

This chain uses TRBV7-9 with TRBJ2-2, with D possibly being TRBD1 (6 bases). V lost 3 bases and J 4 bases, leaving 9 bases between the germline ends. CDR1 is SEHNR and CDR2 is FQNEAQ in the germline V gene (reference sequence). This CDR3 region has 14 residues. The CDR3: CASSLGQSTGELFF. The DNA for the CDR3 is TGTGCCAGCAGCTTGGGACAATCCACCGGGGAGCTGTTTTTT. The variable domain in full, with the rest retrieved from reference TRBV7-9 and TRBJ2-2, is DTGVSQNPRHKITKRGQNVTFRCDPISEHNRLYWYRQTLGQGPEFLTYFQNEAQLEKSRLLSDRFSAERPKGSFSTLEIQRTEQGDSAMYLCASSLGQSTGELFFGEGSRLTVL.

The chain uses TRBV28 and TRBJ1-2, with no clear D. V was clipped by 3 bases and J by 4 bases, with 12 bases between them. The germline gives CDR1 MDHEN, CDR2 SYDVKM. The CDR3 is 14 amino acids. The CDR3 sequence: CASSLVGQIYGYTF. In nucleotides, the CDR3 is TGTGCCAGCAGTTTGGTTGGCCAGATCTATGGCTACACCTTC.

The chain joins TRBV5-4 to TRBJ2-2, with D perhaps TRBD1 (6 bases). Per germline, CDR1 SGHNT and CDR2 YYREEE (reference sequence). The CDR3 has 15 residues. V was trimmed by 4 bases and J by 2 bases, leaving 12 bases between them. The CDR3 DNA reads TGTGCCAGCAGCAGCACAGGGTCAAACACCGGGGAGCTGTTTTTT. Translating gives CASSSTGSNTGELFF.

This clone was recorded a few times. The J gene is TRBJ1-2, the V gene TRBV19; D is unresolved. Per the germline V gene, CDR1 is LNHDA and CDR2 is SQIVND (reference sequence). V was cut by 6 bases and J by 8 bases, with 13 bases left in between. The CDR3 sequence is 12 residues long. The CDR3 nucleotides are TGTGCCAGTAGCCCGCCCGGGAGGGGCTACACCTTC. This codes for CASSPPGRGYTF.

The V call is TRBV2, the J call TRBJ2-3; 9 bases align to TRBD2. Trimming removed 7 bases from V and 3 bases from J; junction bases left unmatched: 8. Germline V gene sequence: CDR1 SNHLY, CDR2 FYNNEI. CDR3 size: 15 residues. This CDR3 is CASTPGLAVTDTQYF. CDR3 coding DNA: TGTGCCAGCACTCCGGGACTAGCCGTTACAGATACGCAGTATTTT.

This chain connects TRBV19 to TRBJ2-5; TRBD2 is a possible D gene (6 bases). V lost 2 bases, J lost 5 bases, and 15 bases lay in between. Germline-derived CDR1 and CDR2 are LNHDA and SQIVND (reference sequence). The CDR3 totals 15 residues. This CDR3 is CASSILDAAGETQYF. CDR3 coding DNA: TGTGCCAGTAGTATATTGGACGCCGCGGGGGAGACCCAGTACTTC.

The chain joins TRBV29-1 to TRBJ2-7, with TRBD2 matching 10 bases. After removal of 8 bases from V and 6 bases from J, the junction contained 13 bases not matched to a gene. The CDR3 extends over 14 amino acids. The V gene's germline CDR1 is SQVTM and CDR2 ANQGSEA. CDR3: CSSRGLAGDSEQYF. The CDR3 region has the DNA TGCAGCTCGCGGGGTCTAGCGGGAGACAGCGAGCAGTACTTC.

The genes are TRBV18 and TRBJ2-5, with D hard to call. This CDR3 is built from 15 residues. Germline V gives CDR1 KGHSH, CDR2 LQKENI. V lost 5 bases, J lost 5 bases, and 18 bases lay in between. The DNA of the CDR3 is TGTGCCAGCTCAGGAACGACCCCGCGTATGGAGACCCAGTACTTC. It yields the protein CASSGTTPRMETQYF.